The clone carrying this T cell receptor (beta chain) was recorded at least ten times. Its antigen is not identified. The data derive from a study of quantifying T cell responses using KT2 cells. Looking at the study overall: TCR alpha and beta constant-region primers primed reverse transcription of RNA. Study observations and caveats: Even the lowest spike-in, about one KT2 cell per 100,000 PBMC, yielded detectable KT2 sequences.

Each cDNA got a UMI-containing oligo ligated at its 3' end. An equimolar mix of RC1.1 and RC1.2 primed the beta chain across TRBC1 and TRBC2. From the second PCR onward, TCR alpha and beta chains were processed separately. TCRdb reanalysed the UMI-ligation and nested PCR reads using MiXCR and keeps one entry per CDR3 protein. The sample includes around 56,000 distinct CDR3 sequences, roughly 12% seen only once; the top ten take around 9.9%. The CDR3 runs to 18 residues. Germline CDR1 is LGHNA and CDR2 is YNFKEQ. V was pared by 0 bases and J by 4 bases, with 12 bases of the junction left unmatched. Known numbers of the T cell clone KT2 were added to PBMC.

The specimen was PBMCs spiked with cells of the T cell clone KT2. The J gene is TRBJ2-3, the V gene TRBV4-2; 8 bases agree with TRBD2. This sequence originates from a human donor. CDR3 DNA: TGTGCCAGCAGCCAAGAGGAGGGACGGGGGGGCCTCGCAGATACGCAGTATTTT. Translation gives CASSQEEGRGGLADTQYF.